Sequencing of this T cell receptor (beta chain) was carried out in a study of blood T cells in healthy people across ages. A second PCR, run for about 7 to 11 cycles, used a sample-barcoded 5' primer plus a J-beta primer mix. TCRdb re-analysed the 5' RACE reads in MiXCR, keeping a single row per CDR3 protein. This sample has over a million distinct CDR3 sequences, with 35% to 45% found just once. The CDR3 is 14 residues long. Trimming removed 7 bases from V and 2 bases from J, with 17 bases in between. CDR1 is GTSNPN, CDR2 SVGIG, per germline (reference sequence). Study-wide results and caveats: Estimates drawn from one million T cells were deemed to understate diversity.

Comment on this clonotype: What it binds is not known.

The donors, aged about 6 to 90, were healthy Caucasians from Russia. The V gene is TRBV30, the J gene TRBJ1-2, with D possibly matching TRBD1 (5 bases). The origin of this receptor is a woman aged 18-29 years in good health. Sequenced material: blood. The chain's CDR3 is CAYNDWWGNYGYTF. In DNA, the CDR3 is TGTGCCTATAACGACTGGTGGGGGAACTATGGCTACACCTTC.